This TCR beta chain is from a study of cytomegalovirus exposure and HLA in healthy donors. Note on this clone: The antigen is undetermined.

Notes on the study in general: Analyses of presence/absence relied on an assumption of roughly uniform sequencing depth across donors.

Primers for the PCR totalled 60 Vbeta and 13 Jbeta. Assay: immunoSEQ multiplex PCR; the TCRdb copy retains only in-frame clones and omits some. The sample yields more than 150,000 clones, roughly three quarters seen once. The germline V and J ends were trimmed by 0 bases and 6 bases, with 14 bases remaining between them. Germline values: CDR1 LNHNV, CDR2 YYDKDF (reference sequence). The CDR3 covers 15 residues. The chain links TRBV15 to TRBJ2-5, with D perhaps TRBD1 (6 bases). The TCR was taken from a middle-aged woman in good health and CMV-seropositive. The sequenced sample consisted of PBMCs. The DNA for the CDR3 is TGTGCCACCAGCAGAGACAGGGCAGGGGAGAAGACCCAGTACTTC. Residues: CATSRDRAGEKTQYF. Combining the CDR3 with reference TRBV15 and TRBJ2-5 gives the whole variable domain DAMVIQNPRYQVTQFGKPVTLSCSQTLNHNVMYWYQQKSSQAPKLLFHYYDKDFNNEADTPDNFQSRRPNTSFCFLDIRSPGLGDTAMYLCATSRDRAGEKTQYFGPGTRLLVL.